The TCR beta chain under discussion was sequenced for a study of blood T cell repertoires in COVID-19. Study information: Sites in the United States, Italy and Spain provided acute and convalescent COVID-19 samples.

Under the authors' procedure: Amplifying reference gene primers gave estimates of nucleated cell counts. The repertoire was sequenced with immunoSEQ multiplex PCR; TCRdb's copy has only in-frame clones and lacks some. That table is the source of V, J and clone size, and D and trimming were worked out from the DNA. The sample consists of roughly 260,000 clones, under 85% of them appearing once. With 3 bases removed from V and 7 bases from J, the gap between germline ends came to 16 bases. The CDR3 spans 16 residues. Germline-derived CDR1 and CDR2 are MDHEN and SYDVKM. The receptor comes from a woman aged 40 to 50 with active or convalescent COVID-19. Material: peripheral blood. This sequence joins TRBV28 and TRBJ1-6; D is perhaps TRBD1 (5 bases). CDR3 in amino acids: CASSLGGVPPNSPLHF. The DNA of the CDR3 is TGTGCCAGCAGTTTGGGAGGGGTTCCCCCAAATTCACCCCTCCACTTT.